The 26 T cell receptor beta chains listed next were all sequenced from one sample in a study of T cell responses to AZD1222 COVID-19 vaccine. The data were produced by immunoSEQ multiplex PCR, yet TCRdb's version contains in-frame clones alone and is incomplete. In the table there are some 100,000 clones, around nine tenths of which are singletons. The sample was peripheral blood, taken on day 0 of AZD1222 vaccination. These receptors all come from an adult in good health.

This rearrangement joins TRBV18 to TRBJ1-1; D might be TRBD1 (6 bases). The length of the CDR3 is 12 residues. The ends were cut back, 3 bases at V and 6 bases at J, with 8 bases in the middle. CDR1 and CDR2 (germline): KGHSH, LQKENI. The CDR3 sequence is CASSPGQPEAFF. The CDR3 bases are TGTGCCAGCTCACCTGGACAGCCTGAAGCTTTCTTT.

The rearrangement uses TRBV11-2 and TRBJ2-7, with 9 nucleotides matching TRBD1. J lost 9 bases, V lost 1 base, and 16 bases had no gene match. The CDR3 is 17 residues long. The germline V gene has CDR1 SGHAT and CDR2 FQNNGV. The CDR3 coding sequence is TGTGCCAGCAGCTTAGTCCTTGGAGGACAGGGGAATAATCGGCAGTACTTC. Translating it yields CASSLVLGGQGNNRQYF.

CDR3 in DNA: TGTGCCACCAGTGGTCGTCGGGGACTAGCAGGGGGGCTATCTAGCACAGATACGCAGTATTTT. This encodes CATSGRRGLAGGLSSTDTQYF. This sequence joins TRBV24-1 and TRBJ2-3; 9 bases match TRBD2. This CDR3 has 21 residues. Germline CDR1 KGHDR, CDR2 SFDVKD. The J segment lost 0 bases and the V segment lost 5 bases, leaving 20 bases of the junction unmatched.

This chain links TRBV24-1 with TRBJ2-4; D uncertain. From germline, CDR1 is KGHDR and CDR2 SFDVKD. V lost 1 base and J lost 0, with 6 bases in between. The CDR3 is 15 amino acids. CDR3 in amino acids: CATSDFWIAKNIQYF. CDR3 nucleotides: TGTGCCACCAGTGATTTTTGGATAGCCAAAAACATTCAGTACTTC.

This clone was seen only a few times. The chain joins TRBV30 to TRBJ1-2; D is ambiguous. Germline values: CDR1 GTSNPN, CDR2 SVGIG (reference sequence). The CDR3 is made up of 12 amino acids. The germline V and J ends were trimmed by 0 bases and 8 bases, with 10 bases remaining between them. For the CDR3, the DNA is TGTGCCTGGAGTGTATTTGGAGACGGCTACACCTTC. It codes for CAWSVFGDGYTF. The full variable domain, its missing parts supplied by reference TRBV30 and TRBJ1-2, is SQTIHQWPATLVQPVGSPLSLECTVEGTSNPNLYWYRQAAGRGLQLLFYSVGIGQISSEVPQNLSASRPQDRQFILSSKKLLLSDSGFYLCAWSVFGDGYTFGSGTRLTVV.

V usage is TRBV11-1 and J usage is TRBJ1-1; a possible D gene is TRBD1 (5 bases). V was cut by 4 bases and J by 5 bases, with 14 bases left in between. CDR3 length: 14 residues. Germline CDR1 and CDR2: SGHAT and FQDESV (reference sequence). The DNA for the CDR3 is TGTGCCAGCAGCTCCATTGGGGGTTGGACTGAAGCTTTCTTT. It translates to CASSSIGGWTEAFF.

V usage is TRBV2 and J usage is TRBJ2-1; 7 nucleotides line up with TRBD1. CDR1 and CDR2 from the germline V gene are SNHLY and FYNNEI. Germline trimming cut 2 bases from V and 2 bases from J; bases unmatched to any gene: 6. CDR3 length: 16 amino acids. DNA of the CDR3: TGTGCCAGCAGTGAATTGCACAGGGGTACCTACAATGAGCAGTTCTTC. Protein product: CASSELHRGTYNEQFF.

This chain uses TRBV11-2 with TRBJ2-2; 7 bases align to TRBD2. This CDR3 comprises 14 residues. The V segment lost 2 bases and the J segment 6 bases; nucleotides outside the gene matches: 3. The germline gives CDR1 SGHAT, CDR2 FQNNGV. CDR3 coding DNA: TGTGCCAGCAGCTTAATGGGGGGGGCCGGGGAGCTGTTTTTT. It is translated as CASSLMGGAGELFF.

Here the CDR3 reads CASSFTGGFLPPSGNTIYF. The CDR3 bases are TGTGCCAGCAGCTTCACAGGGGGCTTTCTTCCCCCGTCTGGAAACACCATATATTTT. The chain uses TRBV5-6 and TRBJ1-3; 9 bases agree with TRBD1. Trimming cost V 2 bases and J 1 base; bases outside gene matches: 13. Germline assignment: CDR1 SGHDT and CDR2 YYEEEE. This CDR3 is 19 amino acids long.

This clone appeared a single time. The chain recombines TRBV10-3 with TRBJ1-3; 7 positions agree with TRBD1. The CDR3 sequence is 18 residues long. Germline trimming cut 2 bases from V and 0 bases from J; bases unmatched to any gene: 10. Looked up from germline, CDR1 is ENHRY and CDR2 is SYGVKD. The CDR3 protein is CAISEADRVGISGNTIYF. The CDR3 region has the DNA TGTGCCATCAGTGAGGCTGACAGGGTAGGGATCTCTGGAAACACCATATATTTT.

The chain combines TRBV20-1 with TRBJ2-1; a possible D gene is TRBD1 (5 bases). Germline V gives CDR1 DFQATT, CDR2 SNEGSKA (reference sequence). The CDR3 spans 12 residues. Trimming took off 3 bases at V and 8 bases at J, with 11 bases between the two ends. The CDR3 nucleotides read TGCAGTGCTAGTCAGGGTGTCCATGAGCAGTTCTTC. It specifies CSASQGVHEQFF.

The chain couples TRBV19 to TRBJ2-3; 13 positions agree with TRBD2. This CDR3 contains 13 residues. In germline, CDR1 is LNHDA, CDR2 SQIVND (reference sequence). J gave up 6 bases and V 10 bases, and 4 bases lay outside the gene matches. CDR3 sequence reads: CATGLAGRDTQYF. The CDR3 region has the DNA TGTGCCACGGGACTAGCGGGACGGGATACGCAGTATTTT.

This clone was detected once. The chain recombines TRBV29-1 with TRBJ1-1; 8 nucleotides align to TRBD1. CDR1 is SQVTM, CDR2 ANQGSEA, per germline. The junction had 5 bases not matched to a gene; V was cut back by 7 bases and J by 1 base. This CDR3 comprises 13 residues. The CDR3 bases are TGCAGCGCGGGGACAGGCGGGAACACTGAAGCTTTCTTT. It specifies CSAGTGGNTEAFF. The full variable domain, in which reference TRBV29-1 and TRBJ1-1 provide the parts outside the CDR3, is SAVISQKPSRDICQRGTSLTIQCQVDSQVTMMFWYRQQPGQSLTLIATANQGSEATYESGFVIDKFPISRPNLTFSTLTVSNMSPEDSSIYLCSAGTGGNTEAFFGQGTRLTVV.

The V gene is TRBV19, the J gene TRBJ1-5, with 8 bases that match TRBD1. Germline assignment: CDR1 LNHDA and CDR2 SQIVND (reference sequence). The J segment lost 3 bases and the V segment lost 6 bases, leaving 4 bases of the junction unmatched. There are 14 residues in the CDR3. Here the CDR3 reads CASRLTGDNQPQHF. The CDR3 region has the DNA TGTGCCAGTAGACTGACAGGGGACAATCAGCCCCAGCATTTT.

The rearrangement uses TRBV5-1 and TRBJ1-4; D unclear. V lost 0 bases to trimming and J lost 3 bases, with 6 bases between them. CDR1 and CDR2 from the germline V gene are SGHRS and YFSETQ. This CDR3 contains 14 residues. CDR3 region: CASSLAPANEKLFF. The CDR3 coding sequence is TGCGCCAGCAGCTTGGCGCCAGCTAATGAAAAACTGTTTTTT.

CDR3 bases: TGTGCCAGTAGTAACCAGGGAGTTTCGGTCTATGGCTACACCTTC. It specifies CASSNQGVSVYGYTF. V is TRBV19 and J is TRBJ1-2; D perhaps matches TRBD1 (5 bases). This CDR3 has 15 amino acids. Deletions cut 4 bases from V and 4 bases from J, with 16 bases between. Germline CDR1 is LNHDA and CDR2 is SQIVND (reference sequence). Together with reference TRBV19 and TRBJ1-2, the CDR3 gives the full variable domain: DGGITQSPKYLFRKEGQNVTLSCEQNLNHDAMYWYRQDPGQGLRLIYYSQIVNDFQKGDIAEGYSVSREKKESFPLTVTSAQKNPTAFYLCASSNQGVSVYGYTFGSGTRLTVV.

This chain's CDR3 is CASSAAGARTLNYGYTF. DNA of the CDR3: TGTGCCAGCAGCGCTGCAGGGGCACGGACCCTTAACTATGGCTACACCTTC. The chain employs TRBV9 and TRBJ1-2, with D perhaps TRBD1 (6 bases). The CDR3 totals 17 residues. In germline, CDR1 is SGDLS, CDR2 YYNGEE. Trimming pared 3 bases from V and 1 base from J, leaving 19 bases between.

V usage is TRBV7-8 and J usage is TRBJ2-2; 10 nucleotides agree with TRBD2. The CDR3 totals 16 residues. With V trimmed by 2 bases and J by 5 bases, 5 bases remained unmatched. CDR1 and CDR2 from the germline V gene are SGHVS and FQNEAQ. This CDR3 reads CASSLRTSGSTGELFF. In DNA, the CDR3 is TGTGCCAGCAGCTTACGGACTAGCGGAAGTACCGGGGAGCTGTTTTTT.

The chain combines TRBV19 with TRBJ2-2; 12 nucleotides align to TRBD1. Unmatched junction bases numbered 5, after V lost 5 bases and J lost 4 bases. This CDR3 is built from 16 residues. CDR1 and CDR2 from the germline V gene are LNHDA and SQIVND (reference sequence). CDR3 protein: CASSWDRGPGTGELFF. CDR3 sequence (DNA): TGTGCCAGTAGTTGGGACAGGGGGCCAGGCACCGGGGAGCTGTTTTTT.

In nucleotides, the CDR3 is TGTGCCAGCTCACCGGCGGCGTACGAAGCTTTCTTT. Amino acid sequence: CASSPAAYEAFF. The chain uses TRBV18 and TRBJ1-1; D gene uncertain. The ends were cut back, 3 bases at V and 8 bases at J, with 10 bases in the middle. Germline V gene data show CDR1 as KGHSH and CDR2 as LQKENI. The length of the CDR3 is 12 residues. The variable domain in full, with the rest retrieved from reference TRBV18 and TRBJ1-1, is NAGVMQNPRHLVRRRGQEARLRCSPMKGHSHVYWYRQLPEEGLKFMVYLQKENIIDESGMPKERFSAEFPKEGPSILRIQQVVRGDSAAYFCASSPAAYEAFFGQGTRLTVV.

This clone was seen a handful of times. This chain uses TRBV28 with TRBJ2-3; TRBD2 agrees at 9 bases. This CDR3 is 14 amino acids long. The V gene's germline CDR1 is MDHEN and CDR2 SYDVKM. J gave up 3 bases and V 2 bases, and 0 bases lay outside the gene matches. CDR3: CASSLLAGTDTQYF. The CDR3 DNA follows: TGTGCCAGCAGTTTACTAGCGGGGACAGATACGCAGTATTTT.

This clone was recorded a few times. This chain connects TRBV5-6 to TRBJ2-7; possible D gene TRBD1, 5 bases. The CDR3 sequence is 14 residues long. Trimming left V 4 bases short and J 2 bases short, with 13 bases between. Germline V gene data show CDR1 as SGHDT and CDR2 as YYEEEE. CDR3 sequence reads: CASSPAGRAYEQYF. In nucleotides, the CDR3 is TGTGCCAGCAGCCCGGCAGGCAGGGCCTACGAGCAGTACTTC.

The sample holds a few counts of this clone. The chain uses TRBV28 and TRBJ1-3, with D possibly TRBD1 on 5 matching bases. V shed 3 bases and J shed 7 bases, with 7 bases lying between them. Germline V gene data show CDR1 as MDHEN and CDR2 as SYDVKM. CDR3 length: 12 amino acids. The CDR3 sequence is CASSFRGNTIYF. The CDR3 bases are TGTGCCAGCAGTTTTCGGGGGAACACCATATATTTT. The variable domain in full, with the rest retrieved from reference TRBV28 and TRBJ1-3, is DVKVTQSSRYLVKRTGEKVFLECVQDMDHENMFWYRQDPGLGLRLIYFSYDVKMKEKGDIPEGYSVSREKKERFSLILESASTNQTSMYLCASSFRGNTIYFGEGSWLTVV.

The rearrangement uses TRBV19 and TRBJ1-4; 10 bases are shared with TRBD1. J gave up 1 base and V 7 bases, and 6 bases lay outside the gene matches. CDR3 size: 16 residues. CDR1 LNHDA and CDR2 SQIVND come from the germline V gene (reference sequence). This CDR3 is CASTGQGLVTNEKLFF. The CDR3 DNA follows: TGTGCCAGTACGGGACAGGGGTTGGTAACTAATGAAAAACTGTTTTTT.

The chain recombines TRBV6-5 with TRBJ2-7; 7 bases map to TRBD2. J lost 0 bases, V lost 5 bases, and 1 base had no gene match. Per germline, CDR1 MNHEY and CDR2 SVGAGI. This CDR3 spans 13 amino acids. In DNA form, the CDR3 reads TGTGCCAGCAGTCGGACTAGCTCCTACGAGCAGTACTTC. Protein sequence: CASSRTSSYEQYF.

This clone was observed a few times. The chain joins TRBV4-3 to TRBJ1-4, with D possibly being TRBD1 (6 bases). There are 15 residues in the CDR3. CDR1 and CDR2 (germline): LGHNA, YSLEER. V lost 4 bases to trimming and J lost 4 bases, with 13 bases between them. CDR3 sequence (DNA): TGCGCCAGCAGCCCGCTCAGCAGGGGTAATGAAAAACTGTTTTTT. This translates into CASSPLSRGNEKLFF.